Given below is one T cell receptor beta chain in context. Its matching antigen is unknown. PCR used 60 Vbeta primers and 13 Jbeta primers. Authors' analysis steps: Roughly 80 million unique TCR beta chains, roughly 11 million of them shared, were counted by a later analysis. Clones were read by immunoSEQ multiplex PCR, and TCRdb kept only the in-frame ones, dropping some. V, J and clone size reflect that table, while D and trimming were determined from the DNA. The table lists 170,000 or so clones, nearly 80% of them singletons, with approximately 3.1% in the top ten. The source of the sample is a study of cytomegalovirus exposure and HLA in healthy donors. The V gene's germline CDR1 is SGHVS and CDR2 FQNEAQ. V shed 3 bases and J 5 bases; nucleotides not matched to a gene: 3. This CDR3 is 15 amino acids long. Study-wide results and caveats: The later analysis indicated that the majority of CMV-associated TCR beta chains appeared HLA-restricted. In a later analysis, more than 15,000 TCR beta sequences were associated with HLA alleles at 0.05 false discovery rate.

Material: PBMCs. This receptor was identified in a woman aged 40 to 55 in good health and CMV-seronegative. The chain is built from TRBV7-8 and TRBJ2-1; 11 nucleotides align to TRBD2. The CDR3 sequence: CASSFGLAGNNEQFF. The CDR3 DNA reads TGTGCCAGCAGCTTTGGACTAGCGGGCAACAATGAGCAGTTCTTC.